This TCR beta chain stems from a study of siplizumab effects on memory and regulatory T cells. Findings of the study overall: Treg-derived clones made up an average of about 73% of mappable alloreactive CD4+ clones with siplizumab and 25% to 30% in controls. Sequences that were alloreactive and traceable to unstimulated CD4+ memory cells were significantly reduced by siplizumab. Naive T cells were seen as more diverse than memory cells and as major alloresponse contributors.

As concerns this clone: What it binds is not known.

CDR3 length equals 16 residues. Looked up from germline, CDR1 is MGHRA and CDR2 is YSYEKL. V dropped 0 bases and J dropped 2 bases, with 14 bases sitting between them. Data came from immunoSEQ multiplex PCR; TCRdb stores just in-frame clones and leaves some out. This sample has approximately 97,000 clones, with approximately 90% found just once. The material sequenced was CD4+ T cells sorted from blood. V and J are TRBV4-1 and TRBJ2-7; either TRBD1 or TRBD2 may supply D (5 bases each). This clonotype originated in a human donor in good health. The CDR3 sequence is CASSQDPRGAAYEQYF. The CDR3 coding sequence is TGCGCCAGCAGCCAAGATCCGAGGGGCGCAGCCTACGAGCAGTACTTC.